This is a list of T cell receptor beta chains from one sample in a study of beta chain features in type 1 diabetes. The data were produced by immunoSEQ multiplex PCR, yet TCRdb's version contains in-frame clones alone and is incomplete. The table has more than 100,000 clones, over 25% seen once. The material sequenced was central memory CD4+ T cells from blood. The receptors come from a young woman with type 1 diabetes. Each CDR3 is given with its conserved first and last residue. Fields, in order: D gene, V gene, clone size, J gene, CDR3 protein, CDR3 DNA. D genes are given only for firm matches. Some rows have no size entry. The others give once, few or many, or a class for an expanded clone.

>TRBD2|TRBV7-9|.|TRBJ2-1
CASSFTTSGSNNEQFF
TGTGCCAGCAGCTTCACGACTAGCGGGAGCAACAATGAGCAGTTCTTC
>TRBD2|TRBV4-1|few|TRBJ2-1
CASRRTRLAPGLYNEQFF
TGCGCCAGCAGGCGAACCAGACTAGCGCCGGGGCTATACAATGAGCAGTTCTTC
>.|TRBV5-1|few|TRBJ2-3
CASSYGSLTDTQYF
TGCGCCAGCAGTTACGGGAGTCTGACAGATACGCAGTATTTT
>.|TRBV20-1|.|TRBJ2-7
CSARATGLQYF
TGCAGTGCTAGAGCTACAGGCTTGCAGTACTTC
>TRBD1|TRBV18|few|TRBJ1-3
CASSQQGQSSGNTIYF
TGTGCCAGCTCGCAGCAGGGACAGTCCTCTGGAAACACCATATATTTT
>TRBD1|TRBV9|few|TRBJ2-3
CASSPRGGGPADTQYF
TGTGCCAGCAGCCCGAGAGGGGGCGGACCCGCGGATACGCAGTATTTT
>.|TRBV5-1|.|TRBJ2-1
CASSLSRGAASGEQFF
TGCGCCAGCAGCTTGAGCCGGGGGGCCGCCTCAGGTGAGCAGTTCTTC
>TRBD1|TRBV19|few|TRBJ1-2
CASSLQTGPNYGYTF
TGTGCCAGTAGTTTACAGACAGGGCCTAACTATGGCTACACCTTC
>.|TRBV2|.|TRBJ1-5
CASRQGNQPQHF
TGTGCCAGTCGACAGGGCAATCAGCCCCAGCATTTT
>.|TRBV28|few|TRBJ2-7
CASSPGFRVGEQYF
TGTGCCAGCAGCCCAGGGTTCAGGGTGGGGGAGCAGTACTTC
>.|TRBV30|few|TRBJ1-1
CAWSAAGSNTEAFF
TGTGCCTGGAGTGCAGCCGGGAGTAACACTGAAGCTTTCTTT
>.|TRBV27|.|TRBJ1-2
CASSSPLRGDGYTF
TGTGCCAGCAGTTCCCCTCTCCGGGGGGATGGCTACACCTTC
>TRBD1|TRBV19|few|TRBJ1-5
CASSTSDRAYNQPQHF
TGTGCCAGTAGTACCTCGGACAGGGCTTATAATCAGCCCCAGCATTTT
>TRBD2|TRBV5-1|.|TRBJ2-1
CASRLAPDNEQFF
TGCGCCAGCCGACTAGCCCCAGACAATGAGCAGTTCTTC
>TRBD2|TRBV11-2|.|TRBJ2-5
CASSSGLQETQYF
TGTGCCAGCAGCTCGGGACTACAAGAGACCCAGTACTTC
>TRBD2|TRBV4-1|few|TRBJ2-7
CASSQRTGGPYEQYF
TGCGCCAGCAGCCAAAGAACGGGAGGGCCCTACGAGCAGTACTTC
>TRBD1|TRBV5-1|few|TRBJ1-5
CASSKQGERNQPQHF
TGCGCCAGCAGCAAACAGGGGGAACGCAATCAGCCCCAGCATTTT
>TRBD2|TRBV7-6|few|TRBJ2-1
CASSLSGRRNEQFF
TGTGCCAGCAGCCTTAGCGGGAGGCGAAATGAGCAGTTCTTC
>TRBD2|TRBV15|few|TRBJ2-1
CATSRGTRDNEQFF
TGTGCCACCAGCAGAGGGACTAGAGACAATGAGCAGTTCTTC
>.|TRBV7-3|.|TRBJ2-5
CASSLNAGETQYF
TGTGCCAGCAGCTTAAATGCGGGGGAGACCCAGTACTTC
>.|TRBV27|few|TRBJ2-5
CASSPEETQYF
TGTGCCAGCAGTCCCGAAGAGACCCAGTACTTC
>TRBD1|TRBV4-3|.|TRBJ1-4
CASSQGQGEANEKLFF
TGCGCCAGCAGCCAAGGGCAGGGGGAGGCTAATGAAAAACTGTTTTTT
>.|TRBV5-1|.|TRBJ2-2
CASSLGSNTGELFF
TGCGCCAGCAGCTTGGGTAGTAACACCGGGGAGCTGTTTTTT
>.|TRBV30|.|TRBJ1-4
CAWSVAPGRGEKLFF
TGTGCCTGGAGTGTGGCCCCTGGTAGGGGTGAAAAACTGTTTTTT
>.|TRBV5-1|.|TRBJ2-3
CASSYSSSTDTQYF
TGCGCCAGCAGCTACTCTTCTAGCACAGATACGCAGTATTTT
>TRBD1|TRBV28|.|TRBJ1-4
CASSLDRGREKLFF
TGTGCCAGCAGTTTAGACAGGGGGCGAGAAAAACTGTTTTTT
>.|TRBV7-2|.|TRBJ1-3
CASSSDSLGNTIYF
TGTGCCAGCAGCTCGGACAGTCTCGGAAACACCATATATTTT
>.|TRBV6-5|.|TRBJ2-1
CASRQQGGSNEQFF
TGTGCCAGCAGACAACAGGGTGGCTCCAATGAGCAGTTCTTC
>.|TRBV4-3|few|TRBJ2-1
CASSQAGRYNEQFF
TGCGCCAGCAGCCAAGCGGGGAGATACAATGAGCAGTTCTTC
>TRBD1|TRBV30|.|TRBJ1-2
CAFQKWDRTNYGYTF
TGTGCCTTCCAAAAATGGGACAGGACTAACTATGGCTACACCTTC
>.|TRBV5-1|few|TRBJ2-2
CASSLTAGDFGELFF
TGCGCCAGCAGCTTGACAGCAGGGGATTTCGGGGAGCTGTTTTTT
>TRBD1|TRBV28|.|TRBJ1-2
CASSVWDRANYGYTF
TGTGCCAGCAGTGTATGGGACAGGGCTAACTATGGCTACACCTTC
>.|TRBV4-3|.|TRBJ1-4
CASSQDYRRGTNEKLFF
TGCGCCAGCAGCCAAGACTATAGGCGGGGGACTAATGAAAAACTGTTTTTT
>.|TRBV30|.|TRBJ1-2
CAWSSESNYGYTF
TGTGCCTGGAGTAGCGAGAGTAACTATGGCTACACCTTC
>TRBD1|TRBV7-8|.|TRBJ1-1
CASSKKQGGLNTEAFF
TGTGCCAGCAGCAAGAAACAGGGGGGGTTGAACACTGAAGCTTTCTTT
>TRBD1|TRBV10-3|.|TRBJ1-2
CAISESKGADGYTF
TGTGCCATCAGTGAGTCGAAGGGGGCGGATGGCTACACCTTC
>TRBD2|TRBV30|.|TRBJ2-7
CAWRGPLGLAGSYEQYF
TGTGCCTGGAGAGGCCCCCTTGGACTAGCGGGAAGCTACGAGCAGTACTTC
>TRBD1|TRBV7-2|few|TRBJ2-7
CASSPQGTGPYEQYF
TGTGCCAGCAGCCCTCAGGGGACAGGGCCCTACGAGCAGTACTTC
>TRBD1|TRBV29-1|.|TRBJ1-1
CSVQQGAYTEAFF
TGCAGCGTTCAACAGGGGGCATACACTGAAGCTTTCTTT
>TRBD1|TRBV5-1|few|TRBJ1-1
CASGEQGYTEAFF
TGCGCCAGCGGAGAACAGGGGTACACTGAAGCTTTCTTT
>.|TRBV4-3|few|TRBJ1-4
CASSQVLRRDNEKLFF
TGCGCCAGCAGCCAAGTTTTAAGACGGGATAATGAAAAACTGTTTTTT
>.|TRBV2|many|TRBJ1-1
CASSENSRNTEAFF
TGTGCCAGCAGTGAAAACAGTAGGAACACTGAAGCTTTCTTT
>.|TRBV2|.|TRBJ2-5
CASSGQFGETQYF
TGTGCCAGCAGTGGACAGTTCGGGGAGACCCAGTACTTC
>.|TRBV5-6|.|TRBJ1-1
CASSFRGALIEAFF
TGTGCCAGCAGCTTTCGGGGGGCCCTCATAGAAGCTTTCTTT
>.|TRBV5-1|few|TRBJ2-7
CASSEGYEQYF
TGCGCCAGCAGCGAGGGCTACGAGCAGTACTTC
>.|TRBV6-5|.|TRBJ1-4
CASSYNREGNEKLFF
TGTGCCAGCAGTTATAACAGGGAGGGGAATGAAAAACTGTTTTTT
>.|TRBV15|few|TRBJ2-1
CATSRGGAGDSYNEQFF
TGTGCCACCAGCAGAGGGGGGGCGGGAGACTCCTACAATGAGCAGTTCTTC
>.|TRBV9|.|TRBJ1-2
CASSVSEGHNYGYTF
TGTGCCAGCAGCGTATCGGAGGGTCATAACTATGGCTACACCTTC
>TRBD1|TRBV7-2|many|TRBJ2-2
CASVGARGTGELFF
TGTGCCAGCGTGGGGGCCAGGGGGACCGGGGAGCTGTTTTTT
>TRBD1|TRBV11-2|few|TRBJ1-4
CASSLGSGTEVEKLFF
TGTGCCAGCAGCTTAGGATCCGGGACAGAGGTCGAAAAACTGTTTTTT
>TRBD1|TRBV29-1|.|TRBJ1-2
CSVGRDRQYGYTF
TGCAGCGTTGGCCGGGACAGGCAATATGGCTACACCTTC
>TRBD1|TRBV5-4|few|TRBJ1-1
CASSLRGQGQEAFF
TGTGCCAGCAGCCTTAGGGGGCAGGGGCAAGAAGCTTTCTTT
>TRBD1|TRBV18|few|TRBJ1-4
CASSPQGGEKLFF
TGTGCCAGCTCACCCCAGGGGGGTGAAAAACTGTTTTTT